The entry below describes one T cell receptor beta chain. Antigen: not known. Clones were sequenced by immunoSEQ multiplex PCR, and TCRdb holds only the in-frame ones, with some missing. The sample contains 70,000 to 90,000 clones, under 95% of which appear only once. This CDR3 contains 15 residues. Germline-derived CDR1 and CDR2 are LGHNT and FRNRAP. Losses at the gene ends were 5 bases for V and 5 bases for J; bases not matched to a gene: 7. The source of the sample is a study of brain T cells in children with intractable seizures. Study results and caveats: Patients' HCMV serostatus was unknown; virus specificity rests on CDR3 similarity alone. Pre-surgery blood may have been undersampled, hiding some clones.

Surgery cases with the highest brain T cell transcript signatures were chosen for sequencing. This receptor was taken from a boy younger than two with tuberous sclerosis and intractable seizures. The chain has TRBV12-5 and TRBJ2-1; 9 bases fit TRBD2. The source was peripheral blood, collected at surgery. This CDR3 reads CASGLPSGANNEQFF. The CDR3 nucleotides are TGTGCTAGTGGTCTCCCTAGCGGGGCAAACAATGAGCAGTTCTTC. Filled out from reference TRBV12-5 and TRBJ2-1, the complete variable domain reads DARVTQTPRHKVTEMGQEVTMRCQPILGHNTVFWYRQTMMQGLELLAYFRNRAPLDDSGMPKDRFSAEMPDATLATLKIQPSEPRDSAVYFCASGLPSGANNEQFFGPGTRLTVL.